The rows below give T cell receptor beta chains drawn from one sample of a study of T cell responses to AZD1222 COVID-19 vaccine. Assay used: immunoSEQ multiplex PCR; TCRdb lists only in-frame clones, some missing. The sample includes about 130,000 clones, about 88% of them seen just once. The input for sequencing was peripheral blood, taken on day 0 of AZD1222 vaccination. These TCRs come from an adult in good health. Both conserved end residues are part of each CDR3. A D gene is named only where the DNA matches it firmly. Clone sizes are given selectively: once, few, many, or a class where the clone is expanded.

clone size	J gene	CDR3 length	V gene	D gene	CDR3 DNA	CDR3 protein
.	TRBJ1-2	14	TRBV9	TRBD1	TGTGCCAGCAGCTCGGACAGGGGGATCTATGGCTACACCTTC	CASSSDRGIYGYTF
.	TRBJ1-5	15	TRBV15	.	TGTGCCACCAGCAGAGATGGGAGCAGCAATCAGCCCCAGCATTTT	CATSRDGSSNQPQHF
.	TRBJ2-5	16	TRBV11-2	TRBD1	TGTGCCAGCAGCTTAGTTTGGCAGGGGGCGGGAGAGACCCAGTACTTC	CASSLVWQGAGETQYF
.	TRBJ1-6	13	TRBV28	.	TGTGCCAGCAGCGGGGGAGGGAAGGGACCCCTCCACTTT	CASSGGGKGPLHF
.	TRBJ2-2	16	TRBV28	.	TGTGCCAGCAGTAGGAGGTCCCGGGGGGCAACCGGGGAGCTGTTTTTT	CASSRRSRGATGELFF
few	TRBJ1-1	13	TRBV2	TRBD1	TGTGCCAGCAGGACAGGGAAAAGAACTGAAGCTTTCTTT	CASRTGKRTEAFF
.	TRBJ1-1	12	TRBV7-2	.	TGTGCCAGCAGCTCGAGTAGAACTGAAGCTTTCTTT	CASSSSRTEAFF
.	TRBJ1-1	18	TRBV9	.	TGTGCCAGCAGCGGAAGTTTGATCCGAGGGGTTAACGACCCTGAAGCTTTCTTT	CASSGSLIRGVNDPEAFF
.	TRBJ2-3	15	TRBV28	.	TGTGCCAGCAGCCCCAGGGGTAGCGGCACAGATACGCAGTATTTT	CASSPRGSGTDTQYF
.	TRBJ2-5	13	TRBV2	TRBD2	TGTGCCAGCAGTCGGACTAGACAAGAGACCCAGTACTTC	CASSRTRQETQYF
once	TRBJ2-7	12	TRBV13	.	TGTGCCAGCAGCTCCCAGGGCCGCGAGCAGTACTTC	CASSSQGREQYF
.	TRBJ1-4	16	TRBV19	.	TGTGCCAGTATCTCTACAGGGCGTGCAACTAATGAAAAACTGTTTTTT	CASISTGRATNEKLFF
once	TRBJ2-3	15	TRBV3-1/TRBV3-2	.	TGTGCCAGCAGCTGGAGGGGAGGAGGCACAGATACGCAGTATTTT	CASSWRGGGTDTQYF
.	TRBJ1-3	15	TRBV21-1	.	TGTGCCAGCAGCAAAGGGACACCCTCTGGAAACACCATATATTTT	CASSKGTPSGNTIYF
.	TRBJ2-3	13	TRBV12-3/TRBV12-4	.	TGTGCCAGCAGTATCACTAGCACAGATACGCAGTATTTT	CASSITSTDTQYF
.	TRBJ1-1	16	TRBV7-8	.	TGTGCCAGCAGCTTAGGTGGGGAGGGAATGAACACTGAAGCTTTCTTT	CASSLGGEGMNTEAFF
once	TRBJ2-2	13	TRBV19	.	TGTGCCAGTAGTATAATGAATCCCGGGGAGCTGTTTTTT	CASSIMNPGELFF
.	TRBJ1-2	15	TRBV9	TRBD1	TGTGCCAGCAGCCCCGGGAGGGACAGGGCCGCTGGCTACACCTTC	CASSPGRDRAAGYTF
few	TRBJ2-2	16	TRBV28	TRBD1	TGTGCCAGCAGTCGAGCGGGGACAGGGATGGGCGGGGAGCTGTTTTTT	CASSRAGTGMGGELFF
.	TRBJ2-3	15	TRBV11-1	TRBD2	TGTGCCAGCAGCCCTAGCGGGGCTCTCAGGTATACGCAGTATTTT	CASSPSGALRYTQYF
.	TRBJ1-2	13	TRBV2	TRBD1	TGTGCCAGCAGTGGGGACAGGGCGGATGGCTACACCTTC	CASSGDRADGYTF
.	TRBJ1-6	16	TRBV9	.	TGTGCCAGCAGCCCCTCCGTGGGGGGGAATAATTCACCCCTCCACTTT	CASSPSVGGNNSPLHF
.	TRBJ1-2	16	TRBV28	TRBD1	TGTGCCAGCAACATAGAGGGACAGGGCGAAAACTATGGCTACACCTTC	CASNIEGQGENYGYTF
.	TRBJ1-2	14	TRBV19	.	TGTGCCAGTAGTCCCGCCAACAGGGAAGGTGGCTACACCTTC	CASSPANREGGYTF
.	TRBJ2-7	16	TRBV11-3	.	TGTGCCAGCAGCCTCCTCAAGGGCGTATTGGGATACGAGCAGTACTTC	CASSLLKGVLGYEQYF
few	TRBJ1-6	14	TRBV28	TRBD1	TGTGCCACCCTACCCGGGACAGGGAATTCACCCCTCCACTTT	CATLPGTGNSPLHF
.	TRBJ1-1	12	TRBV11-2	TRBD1	TGTGCCAGCAGCTTGGGGACAGCCGAAGCTTTCTTT	CASSLGTAEAFF
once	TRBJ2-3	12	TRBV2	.	TGTGCCAGCCGTGTAGGCACAGATACGCAGTATTTT	CASRVGTDTQYF
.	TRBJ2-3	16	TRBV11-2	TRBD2	TGTGCCAGCAGCTTAGGGCGGGGGAGCCTCACAGATACGCAGTATTTT	CASSLGRGSLTDTQYF
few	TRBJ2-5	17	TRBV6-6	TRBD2	TGTGCCAGCAGTCCTTCCGGACTAGCGTGGAGGGCTGAGACCCAGTACTTC	CASSPSGLAWRAETQYF
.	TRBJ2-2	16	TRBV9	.	TGTGCCAGCAGCGTAGTGGGGGGCAGGTTCACCGGGGAGCTGTTTTTT	CASSVVGGRFTGELFF
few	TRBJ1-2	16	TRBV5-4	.	TGTGCCAGCAGCTTCTGGAGAGGGACTGGTAACTATGGCTACACCTTC	CASSFWRGTGNYGYTF
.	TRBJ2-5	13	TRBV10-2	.	TGCGCCAGCAGTGAGAGCCCCAGGGAGACCCAGTACTTC	CASSESPRETQYF
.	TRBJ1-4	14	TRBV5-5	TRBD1	TGTGCCAGCAGCCAAGACAGGGTTAATGAAAAACTGTTTTTT	CASSQDRVNEKLFF
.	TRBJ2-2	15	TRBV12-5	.	TGTGCTAGTGGTTTGGGGGAAGTGAACACCGGGGAGCTGTTTTTT	CASGLGEVNTGELFF
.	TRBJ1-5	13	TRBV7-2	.	TGTGCCAGCAGCTTAGACCGTTTGCAGCCCCAGCATTTT	CASSLDRLQPQHF
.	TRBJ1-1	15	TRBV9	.	TGTGCCAGCAGCGTAGGTGGAGGGGACATTGGGGAAGCTTTCTTT	CASSVGGGDIGEAFF
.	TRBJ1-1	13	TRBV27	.	TGTGCCAGCAGTTCCCTGGCCAGGGACCGAGCTTTCTTT	CASSSLARDRAFF